This T cell receptor beta chain derives from a study of cytomegalovirus exposure and HLA in healthy donors. The CDR3 covers 16 residues. Germline CDR1 LNHDA, CDR2 SQIVND (reference sequence). V was pared by 2 bases and J by 0 bases, with 12 bases between. Whole-study results and caveats: Across HLA loci, a later analysis found differing TCR association rates, with DRB1 most and HLA-C fewest. Prior analysis indicated that the majority of TCR beta V segments exhibited productivity approximately 90% or approximately 30% of the time.

Worth noting for this clone: Its antigen remains unidentified.

PCR involved 60 Vbeta and 13 Jbeta primers. TCRdb's copy holds only in-frame clones and misses some; the assay was immunoSEQ multiplex PCR. Of roughly 160,000 clones in the sample, roughly 73% were seen once. The TCR was taken from a woman aged 40 to 50 in good health and CMV-seropositive. The sample was PBMCs. The J gene is TRBJ2-3, the V gene TRBV19; D is uncertain. CDR3: CASSIKVRFSTDTQYF. CDR3 sequence (DNA): TGTGCCAGTAGTATAAAAGTGAGGTTTAGCACAGATACGCAGTATTTT.